These 15 T cell receptor beta chains originate from one sample sequenced in a study of OX40 agonist ivuxolimab in advanced cancers. Libraries were prepared by immunoSEQ multiplex PCR; TCRdb keeps only in-frame clonotypes and omits some of them. Among approximately 60,000 clones listed, 90% to 95% were seen once. Material: CD4+ or CD8+ T cells sorted from blood, obtained in a trial of the OX40 agonist ivuxolimab. These receptors were collected from an adult with an advanced solid tumor such as melanoma, head and neck, liver or kidney cancer.

The chain employs TRBV12-5 and TRBJ1-2, with 10 nucleotides matching TRBD1. V shed 7 bases and J 6 bases; nucleotides not matched to a gene: 5. This CDR3 is 13 amino acids long. CDR1 LGHNT and CDR2 FRNRAP come from the germline V gene. DNA of the CDR3: TGTGCTAGTGCCTTCGGGACAGGGGATGGCTACACCTTC. As protein: CASAFGTGDGYTF.

The rearrangement uses TRBV15 and TRBJ1-4; D might be TRBD1 (5 bases). The CDR3 spans 16 residues. Between the trimmed V and J ends, which lost 5 bases and 3 bases, there was a span of 16 bases. The germline gives CDR1 LNHNV, CDR2 YYDKDF (reference sequence). The CDR3 protein is CATSRLPGPSNEKLFF. The CDR3 DNA sequence: TGTGCCACCAGCCGCCTCCCGGGACCGTCTAATGAAAAACTGTTTTTT.

The J gene is TRBJ2-1, the V gene TRBV10-3; D call uncertain. Germline values: CDR1 ENHRY, CDR2 SYGVKD. This CDR3 has 15 amino acids. Trimming removed 4 bases from V and 8 bases from J, with 18 bases in between. This CDR3 reads CAISASTARSHEQFF. The DNA of the CDR3 is TGTGCCATCAGTGCCTCCACCGCTAGGTCCCATGAGCAGTTCTTC.

The chain is built from TRBV6-1 and TRBJ1-1; maybe TRBD1 (5 bases). Trimming stripped 6 bases from V and 0 bases from J, with 14 bases between. The CDR3 is made up of 15 amino acids. Per the germline V gene, CDR1 is MNHNS and CDR2 is SASEGT. CDR3 sequence reads: CASRIGTAMNTEAFF. In DNA, the CDR3 is TGTGCCAGCAGAATAGGGACGGCCATGAACACTGAAGCTTTCTTT.

This chain joins TRBV9 and TRBJ2-3, with 11 positions matching TRBD2. With V trimmed by 3 bases and J by 5 bases, 2 bases remained unmatched. The CDR3 sequence is 14 residues long. CDR1 SGDLS and CDR2 YYNGEE come from the germline V gene. The CDR3 spells CASSGGTSGDTQYF. In DNA, the CDR3 is TGTGCCAGCAGCGGGGGGACTAGCGGAGATACGCAGTATTTT.

V gene TRBV19 combines with J gene TRBJ1-4; 9 nucleotides align to TRBD1. Germline CDR1 reads LNHDA; CDR2 reads SQIVND (reference sequence). The CDR3 spans 14 residues. The ends lost 3 bases at V and 8 bases at J; junction bases unmatched: 4. CDR3: CASSIGTGHEKLFF. The CDR3 bases are TGTGCCAGTAGTATTGGGACAGGGCACGAAAAACTGTTTTTT. Full variable domain (rest looked up from reference TRBV19 and TRBJ1-4): DGGITQSPKYLFRKEGQNVTLSCEQNLNHDAMYWYRQDPGQGLRLIYYSQIVNDFQKGDIAEGYSVSREKKESFPLTVTSAQKNPTAFYLCASSIGTGHEKLFFGSGTQLSVL.

This sequence joins TRBV9 and TRBJ2-1; 10 positions match TRBD2. The V gene end was trimmed by 5 bases and the J gene end by 8 bases; junction bases not matched to a gene: 10. The germline CDR1 and CDR2 sequences are SGDLS and YYNGEE. This CDR3 is 15 amino acids long. CDR3 coding DNA: TGTGCCAGCAGTGGAGCGGGAGGGCCTGATTATGAGCAGTTCTTC. The encoded protein is CASSGAGGPDYEQFF.

CDR3 loop: CASSYSFLSGYTF. The DNA for the CDR3 is TGTGCCAGCAGTTACTCGTTCCTTTCTGGCTACACCTTC. The chain employs TRBV6-5 and TRBJ1-2, with no clear D. The CDR3 has 13 amino acids. CDR1 and CDR2 (germline): MNHEY, SVGAGI. With 0 bases removed from V and 7 bases from J, the gap between germline ends came to 9 bases.

This clone was seen just once. V gene TRBV5-5 combines with J gene TRBJ1-4; no firm D call. Trimming left V 0 bases short and J 0 bases short, with 6 bases between. Germline V CDR1 and CDR2: SGHKS, YYEKEE (reference sequence). CDR3 length: 15 amino acids. The CDR3 region has the DNA TGTGCCAGCAGCTTGGCAGAAGCAACTAATGAAAAACTGTTTTTT. Its protein is CASSLAEATNEKLFF.

In its sample, this clone was seen once. V and J are TRBV11-3 and TRBJ1-1; D is ambiguous. The CDR3 runs 12 residues. The V gene lost 3 bases and the J gene lost 6 bases, with 8 bases spanning the gap. Germline V gene lookup returns CDR1 SGHNT and CDR2 YENEEA. Here the CDR3 reads CASSLGRSEAFF. The CDR3, as DNA: TGTGCCAGCAGCTTGGGGAGGTCTGAAGCTTTCTTT.

The chain links TRBV5-4 to TRBJ2-7; D assignment may be TRBD1 or TRBD2 (5 bases each). The CDR3 consists of 13 residues. V lost 3 bases, J lost 6 bases, and 13 bases lay in between. Germline-derived CDR1 and CDR2 are SGHNT and YYREEE (reference sequence). Here the CDR3 reads CASSWTSGSEQYF. DNA of the CDR3: TGTGCCAGCAGCTGGACAAGCGGTAGCGAGCAGTACTTC.

The genes are TRBV5-4 and TRBJ2-7, with TRBD1 matching over 10 bases. The germline CDR1 and CDR2 sequences are SGHNT and YYREEE (reference sequence). With V trimmed by 1 base and J by 3 bases, 1 base remained unmatched. CDR3 length: 14 residues. CDR3 protein: CASSLWTGGYEQYF. CDR3 sequence (DNA): TGTGCCAGCAGCTTGTGGACAGGGGGCTACGAGCAGTACTTC.

This chain joins TRBV4-3 and TRBJ2-1; a weak D match, TRBD2 (5 bases). CDR3 length: 15 residues. V lost 0 bases and J 10 bases, leaving 16 bases between the germline ends. The germline V gene encodes CDR1 LGHNA and CDR2 YSLEER. Written as DNA, the CDR3 is TGCGCCAGCAGCCAAGATCTCTCGTCGGGATGGGAGCAGTTCTTC. It encodes CASSQDLSSGWEQFF.

The chain has TRBV9 and TRBJ2-3, with TRBD2 matching over 11 bases. The junction had 4 bases not matched to a gene; V was cut back by 0 bases and J by 1 base. The CDR3 has 17 amino acids. Germline V gives CDR1 SGDLS, CDR2 YYNGEE. The CDR3 is CASSVATTSGGTDTQYF. For the CDR3, the DNA is TGTGCCAGCAGCGTAGCTACGACTAGCGGGGGCACAGATACGCAGTATTTT.

The rearrangement uses TRBV28 and TRBJ2-2; TRBD2 matches at 13 bases. The germline gives CDR1 MDHEN, CDR2 SYDVKM. The CDR3 consists of 18 residues. With 3 bases clipped from V and 4 bases from J, the junction kept 8 bases outside the gene matches. CDR3 in DNA: TGTGCCAGCAGTTTCGGACTAGCGGGAGATCCCCGCACCGGGGAGCTGTTTTTT. Its protein product is CASSFGLAGDPRTGELFF.